This is a list of T cell receptor beta chains from one sample in a study of control samples from healthy donors and cancer patients. The data were produced by immunoSEQ multiplex PCR, yet TCRdb's version contains in-frame clones alone and is incomplete. The repertoire holds roughly 160,000 clones, with 96% as singletons. Material: blood. The receptors derive from a woman under 40 in good health. The CDR3 runs from the conserved cysteine through the conserved F or W. The D gene is left open where the match is weak. Only part of the rows carry a size: once, few, many, or a class if the clone is expanded.

>-|TRBJ2-5|TRBV10-3|-|13
CAISESPRETQYF
TGTGCCATCAGTGAGTCCCCTCGAGAGACCCAGTACTTC
>-|TRBJ2-2|TRBV7-3|-|15
CASSSLGRATGELFF
TGTGCCAGCAGCTCCCTCGGGCGGGCAACCGGGGAGCTGTTTTTT
>-|TRBJ2-7|TRBV6-6|-|14
CASSYSGGSYEQYF
TGTGCCAGCAGTTACTCGGGCGGCTCCTACGAGCAGTACTTC
>-|TRBJ2-2|TRBV30|-|11
CAWSATGELFF
TGTGCCTGGAGTGCCACCGGGGAGCTGTTTTTT
>TRBD1|TRBJ2-5|TRBV29-1|-|16
CSVERGQGASLETQYF
TGCAGCGTTGAAAGGGGGCAGGGGGCAAGTTTAGAGACCCAGTACTTC
>-|TRBJ2-3|TRBV27|-|13
CASSLSRGDTQYF
TGTGCCAGCAGTTTATCCCGAGGAGATACGCAGTATTTT
>-|TRBJ2-1|TRBV28|-|13
CASMRGVYNEQFF
TGTGCCAGCATGAGAGGCGTCTACAATGAGCAGTTCTTC
>TRBD2|TRBJ2-1|TRBV5-1|-|14
CASSFSSGRGEQFF
TGCGCCAGCAGCTTCTCTAGCGGGAGGGGTGAGCAGTTCTTC
>TRBD2|TRBJ2-1|TRBV6-1|-|15
CASSEGTSGGNEQFF
TGTGCCAGCAGTGAAGGGACTAGCGGGGGCAATGAGCAGTTCTTC
>TRBD1|TRBJ2-2|TRBV15|-|20
CATSRDLLKTKTGHTGELFF
TGTGCCACCAGCAGAGACTTATTAAAGACGAAGACAGGGCACACCGGGGAGCTGTTTTTT
>-|TRBJ2-7|TRBV3-1/TRBV3-2|-|13
CASSQGAAYEQYF
TGTGCCAGCAGCCAAGGGGCGGCCTACGAGCAGTACTTC
>-|TRBJ1-2|TRBV19|once|13
CASSRQLSYGYTF
TGTGCCAGTAGTCGACAGCTATCCTATGGCTACACCTTC
>-|TRBJ2-5|TRBV7-6|-|16
CASSAKHRGRQETQYF
TGTGCCAGCAGCGCGAAACATCGGGGTAGACAAGAGACCCAGTACTTC
>TRBD1|TRBJ2-7|TRBV7-9|-|16
CASSSQSGTGFLEQYF
TGTGCCAGCAGCTCCCAGTCCGGGACAGGGTTCCTCGAGCAGTACTTC
>TRBD2|TRBJ2-1|TRBV10-1|-|18
CASSESVASGRVYNEQFF
TGCGCCAGCAGTGAGTCCGTAGCTAGCGGGAGGGTCTACAATGAGCAGTTCTTC
>TRBD2|TRBJ2-5|TRBV5-6|-|16
CASSFTPTSGGETQYF
TGTGCCAGCAGCTTTACCCCGACTAGCGGGGGTGAGACCCAGTACTTC
>-|TRBJ1-2|TRBV29-1|-|12
CSVESGADGYTF
TGCAGCGTTGAATCAGGGGCGGATGGCTACACCTTC
>-|TRBJ1-1|TRBV29-1|-|13
CSVGRRYGTEAFF
TGCAGCGTTGGTCGGAGGTACGGCACTGAAGCTTTCTTT
>TRBD1|TRBJ2-1|TRBV10-1|once|15
CASSLRGPPHNEQFF
TGCGCCAGCAGTCTCAGGGGGCCCCCCCACAATGAGCAGTTCTTC
>-|TRBJ1-4|TRBV30|once|12
CAWSPQGEKLFF
TGTGCCTGGAGTCCACAAGGCGAAAAACTGTTTTTT
>-|TRBJ1-2|TRBV11-2|-|15
CASSLSFRSFYGYTF
TGTGCCAGCAGCTTATCTTTTCGGAGTTTCTATGGCTACACCTTC
>-|TRBJ1-1|TRBV9|-|13
CASSVATNTEAFF
TGTGCCAGCAGCGTAGCCACTAACACTGAAGCTTTCTTT